The clone carrying this TCR beta chain was recorded only once. Its matching antigen is unknown. This specimen belongs to a study of T cell repertoires in cytomegalovirus infection. Study overall: HLA-B-restricted CMV epitopes that are well studied were used alongside recently identified HLA-C-restricted ones. It can be stated that public TCR beta signatures indicated CMV infection as well as a matching HLA type.

TCRdb reprocessed the reads with MiXCR, giving one entry per CDR3 protein. The sample has roughly 350,000 distinct CDR3 sequences, 34% seen once; the top ten hold less than 15%. Study outcomes and limitations: Identification of carriers of CMV plus the relevant HLA was achieved through cumulative public TCR beta family frequency. HLA-C-restricted TCR beta clonotypes specific for CMV led the ex vivo response.

V lost 6 bases and J 5 bases, leaving 16 bases between the germline ends. Germline V CDR1 and CDR2: LNHDA, SQIVND (reference sequence). CDR3 length equals 14 residues. V gene TRBV19 combines with J gene TRBJ2-5; D may match TRBD1 or TRBD2 (5 bases each). Here the sequenced sample was cultured PBMCs, taken from culture after CMV antigen stimulation. The sequence derives from a human donor in good health (CMV status not recorded). Some clones in this sample may be carry-over from other donors' samples. The CDR3 nucleotides are TGTGCCAGTAGCCCGCTAGGGACGGTGGAGACCCAGTACTTC. Its translation is CASSPLGTVETQYF.